This T cell receptor beta chain was obtained from a study of vaccination effects on CD4 cells after COVID-19. Notes on this clone: Its specificity is not known.

Upon completion of more than 9 days in culture, CD4+ T cells were isolated. Each person got two doses of an mRNA SARS-CoV-2 vaccine, BNT162b2 or mRNA-1273. Libraries were prepared by immunoSEQ multiplex PCR; TCRdb keeps only in-frame clonotypes and omits some of them. Of 43,000 or so clones listed, about three quarters are singletons. This clonotype was obtained from a human donor who received a COVID-19 vaccine. This specimen consisted of CD4+ T cells from PBMCs cultured without peptide, obtained after COVID-19 vaccination.

The CDR3 DNA reads TGTGCCAGCAGCCTCCGGGGGAACAAAGATACGCAGTATTTT. This sequence encodes CASSLRGNKDTQYF. J is TRBJ2-3 and V is TRBV14; D may be TRBD2 (6 bases). V lost 4 bases and J 5 bases, leaving 13 bases between the germline ends. The CDR3 spans 14 residues. Germline V gene lookup returns CDR1 SGHDN and CDR2 FVKESK.